The clone carrying this TCR beta chain was recorded only once. Germline CDR1 reads SGDLS; CDR2 reads YYNGEE. This CDR3 has 16 residues. Unmatched junction bases numbered 7, after V lost 0 bases and J lost 4 bases. The data derive from a study of CD8 T cells in Susac syndrome. The authors reverse transcribed 0.5 to 1 ug RNA with random hexamers. Multiplex PCR with immunoSEQ amplified the TCR beta CDR3 across 54 Vbeta and 13 Jbeta. TCRdb recomputed calls from the immunoSEQ multiplex PCR reads with MiXCR, one row per CDR3 protein. The sample has 90,000 to 150,000 distinct CDR3 sequences; 90% to 95% are singletons.

The chain employs TRBV9 and TRBJ2-1, with TRBD2 identical over 7 bases. Specimen: CD4+ T cells from PBMCs. This receptor was obtained from a human donor with multiple sclerosis. CDR3 sequence (DNA): TGTGCCAGCAGCGTAGGCCCGGGGGGTTTTTACAATGAGCAGTTCTTC. Amino acids: CASSVGPGGFYNEQFF.